Listed here are 32 T cell receptor beta chains from one sample, sequenced in a study of T cell repertoires in cytomegalovirus infection (dated by TCRdb to between 2017 and 2020). Instrument used: Illumina HiSeq 1500. The public reads were reanalyzed by TCRdb: fastp trimming at Q25, MiXCR alignment, in-frame beta chains only. CDR3 protein duplicates are merged, each entry listing the most common genes and DNA. The sample profile shows about 130,000 distinct CDR3 sequences; roughly 9% of them were found once. Over 9.5% of the sample is in the top ten clones. Sequencing used PBMCs. These TCRs come from a human donor in good health (CMV status not recorded). Some clones in this sample may be carry-over from other donors' samples.

This chain uses TRBV7-3 with TRBJ1-6; D is ambiguous. The V gene's germline CDR1 is SGHTA and CDR2 FQGTGA. The CDR3 covers 15 residues. Trimming removed 7 bases at V and 0 bases at J, with 10 bases between. The CDR3 spells CASNQESSYNSPLHF. The CDR3 nucleotides read TGTGCCAGCAACCAGGAAAGCTCCTATAATTCACCCCTCCACTTT.

Many counts were recorded for this clonotype. V gene TRBV5-1 combines with J gene TRBJ2-5; unclear D gene. Germline V gene lookup returns CDR1 SGHRS and CDR2 YFSETQ. V was trimmed by 2 bases and J by 0 bases, leaving 8 bases between them. CDR3 length: 14 amino acids. CDR3: CASSFSSYQETQYF. In DNA form, the CDR3 reads TGCGCCAGCAGCTTCTCCTCGTACCAAGAGACCCAGTACTTC.

In its sample, this clonotype was seen many times. The chain employs TRBV2 and TRBJ1-1; no clear D. This CDR3 spans 13 amino acids. In germline, CDR1 is SNHLY, CDR2 FYNNEI. Trimming took off 3 bases at V and 1 base at J, with 6 bases between the two ends. CDR3 nucleotides: TGTGCCAGCAGTGACTTGCGGAACACTGAAGCTTTCTTT. Translating gives CASSDLRNTEAFF.

This clonotype was seen many times. The chain links TRBV2 to TRBJ1-6; D remains unclear. The CDR3 extends over 14 amino acids. CDR1 SNHLY and CDR2 FYNNEI come from the germline V gene. Trimming removed 7 bases at V and 5 bases at J, with 12 bases between. CDR3 coding DNA: TGTGCCAGCATCCCAAGACCGAATAATTCACCCCTCCACTTT. Amino acid sequence: CASIPRPNNSPLHF. The whole variable domain, filled in from reference TRBV2 and TRBJ1-6, reads EPEVTQTPSHQVTQMGQEVILRCVPISNHLYFYWYRQILGQKVEFLVSFYNNEISEKSEIFDDQFSVERPDGSNFTLKIRSTKLEDSAMYFCASIPRPNNSPLHFGNGTRLTVT.

This clonotype was picked up many times. V usage is TRBV7-9 and J usage is TRBJ1-3; D is unresolved. V lost 5 bases, J lost 0 bases, and 11 bases lay in between. The CDR3 length is 15 residues. Germline V gives CDR1 SEHNR, CDR2 FQNEAQ (reference sequence). The CDR3, as DNA: TGTGCCAGCAGCCAACAAGTCCTCTCTGGAAACACCATATATTTT. Amino acid sequence: CASSQQVLSGNTIYF. Combining the CDR3 with reference TRBV7-9 and TRBJ1-3 gives the whole variable domain DTGVSQNPRHKITKRGQNVTFRCDPISEHNRLYWYRQTLGQGPEFLTYFQNEAQLEKSRLLSDRFSAERPKGSFSTLEIQRTEQGDSAMYLCASSQQVLSGNTIYFGEGSWLTVV.

This clonotype was seen at least ten times. The rearrangement links TRBV7-6 to TRBJ2-2; 8 nucleotides line up with TRBD2. CDR3 length: 15 residues. The V and J ends lost 5 bases and 2 bases, in that order; junction bases with no gene match: 4. CDR1 and CDR2 (germline): SGHVS, FNYEAQ. The CDR3 nucleotides read TGTGCCAGCAGCCTTAGCGGGACTAACACCGGGGAGCTGTTTTTT. Protein sequence: CASSLSGTNTGELFF. Full variable domain (remainder filled in from reference TRBV7-6 and TRBJ2-2): GAGVSQSPRYKVTKRGQDVALRCDPISGHVSLYWYRQALGQGPEFLTYFNYEAQQDKSGLPNDRFSAERPEGSISTLTIQRTEQRDSAMYRCASSLSGTNTGELFFGEGSRLTVL.

This clonotype has a count of ten or more. The rearrangement joins TRBV5-1 to TRBJ2-2, with D unclear. The CDR3 totals 14 residues. Trimming took off 4 bases at V and 0 bases at J, with 7 bases between the two ends. Germline V gene sequence: CDR1 SGHRS, CDR2 YFSETQ. In DNA form, the CDR3 reads TGCGCCAGCAGCATTACAGCGAACACCGGGGAGCTGTTTTTT. Its protein is CASSITANTGELFF.

The CDR3 DNA reads TGCAGCGTGTCCGGGGACTTACCCGGGGACACAGATACGCAGTATTTT. Translating gives CSVSGDLPGDTDTQYF. The chain employs TRBV29-1 and TRBJ2-3; tentatively, D is TRBD2 (6 bases). The CDR3 spans 16 residues. V lost 6 bases to trimming and J lost 2 bases, with 21 bases between them. CDR1 is SQVTM, CDR2 ANQGSEA, per germline.

A few counts support this clonotype. V is TRBV3-1 and J is TRBJ2-3; 9 bases map to TRBD1. The trim removed 0 bases at V and 4 bases at J, leaving 2 bases unmatched. Germline CDR1 is LGHDT and CDR2 is YNNKEL (reference sequence). The CDR3 contains 15 residues. The CDR3 spells CASSQDGDRADTQYF. The DNA for the CDR3 is TGTGCCAGCAGCCAAGATGGGGACAGGGCAGATACGCAGTATTTT.

This clonotype was observed many times. V and J are TRBV7-8 and TRBJ2-2; D call uncertain. This CDR3 is 12 amino acids long. Germline V gene data show CDR1 as SGHVS and CDR2 as FQNEAQ. Trimming took off 1 base at V and 7 bases at J, with 4 bases between the two ends. As DNA, the CDR3 is TGTGCCAGCAGCTTAGGAGACGGGGAGCTGTTTTTT. Its protein product is CASSLGDGELFF.

At least ten counts were recorded for this clonotype. V gene TRBV2 combines with J gene TRBJ1-2; tentative D call: TRBD1 (5 bases). Germline V gives CDR1 SNHLY, CDR2 FYNNEI. The CDR3 is made up of 11 amino acids. Deletions cut 4 bases from V and 8 bases from J, with 8 bases between. The chain's CDR3 is CASSGGIGYTF. The CDR3 nucleotides read TGTGCCAGCAGTGGGGGGATCGGCTACACCTTC.

This clonotype showed up many times. This chain uses TRBV7-2 with TRBJ1-1; D is perhaps TRBD1 (5 bases). This CDR3 spans 14 amino acids. V lost 5 bases and J lost 6, with 16 bases in between. Germline lookup yields CDR1 SGHTA and CDR2 FQGNSA. The CDR3 sequence: CASSRNTGTAEAFF. CDR3 bases: TGTGCCAGCAGCCGAAATACCGGGACGGCTGAAGCTTTCTTT.

This clonotype has at least ten counts. V usage is TRBV2 and J usage is TRBJ1-5; 7 nucleotides match TRBD1. Germline values: CDR1 SNHLY, CDR2 FYNNEI. The CDR3 consists of 17 residues. The V segment lost 6 bases and the J segment 0 bases; nucleotides outside the gene matches: 11. This CDR3 is CASSGGTEGYSNQPQHF. In nucleotides, the CDR3 is TGTGCCAGCAGCGGGGGGACAGAGGGTTATAGCAATCAGCCCCAGCATTTT.

In its sample, this clonotype was seen a few times. The CDR3, as DNA: TGTGCCAGTTCCGGGGGGGCCCCCTACAATGAGCAGTTCTTC. This encodes CASSGGAPYNEQFF. V is TRBV2 and J is TRBJ2-1, with TRBD2 identical over 8 bases. The ends lost 9 bases at V and 2 bases at J; junction bases unmatched: 6. The CDR3 is 14 amino acids. Germline V gives CDR1 SNHLY, CDR2 FYNNEI.

This clonotype was seen ten or more times. The chain has TRBV6-6 and TRBJ1-6; the D gene is possibly TRBD1 (6 bases). The V gene's germline CDR1 is MNHNY and CDR2 SVGAGI (reference sequence). The V gene lost 6 bases and the J gene lost 7 bases, with 16 bases spanning the gap. This CDR3 is built from 15 residues. CDR3 amino acids: CASSDRTAQNSPLHF. CDR3 coding DNA: TGTGCCAGCAGCGACAGGACAGCCCAAAATTCACCCCTCCACTTT.

This clonotype was recorded many times. CDR3 amino acids: CASSPYAGAGANVLTF. The CDR3 DNA is TGCGCCAGCAGCCCCTATGCAGGGGCTGGGGCCAACGTCCTGACTTTC. The genes are TRBV4-1 and TRBJ2-6, with D possibly being TRBD1 (6 bases). The CDR3 loop spans 16 amino acids. Germline loops: CDR1 MGHRA, CDR2 YSYEKL. The V end lost 4 bases, the J end lost 2 bases, and 12 bases lay between the germline ends.

The V gene is TRBV14, the J gene TRBJ2-1, with D unresolved. This CDR3 contains 11 residues. From germline, CDR1 is SGHDN and CDR2 FVKESK. The V gene lost 2 bases and the J gene lost 9 bases, with 5 bases spanning the gap. CDR3 loop: CASSQMGEQFF. CDR3 nucleotide sequence: TGTGCCAGCAGCCAAATGGGTGAGCAGTTCTTC.

This clonotype was recorded at least ten times. The V gene is TRBV5-6, the J gene TRBJ2-7; D gene unclear. This CDR3 region has 13 residues. The germline V gene encodes CDR1 SGHDT and CDR2 YYEEEE. Deletions cut 4 bases from V and 3 bases from J, with 11 bases between. The CDR3 region is CASSPSGDYEQYF. The DNA for the CDR3 is TGTGCCAGCAGCCCATCTGGGGACTACGAGCAGTACTTC.

This clonotype was detected ten times or more. The chain joins TRBV6-6 to TRBJ1-2, with TRBD1 matching 12 bases. The germline V gene encodes CDR1 MNHNY and CDR2 SVGAGI (reference sequence). This CDR3 is 15 amino acids long. The trim removed 6 bases at V and 7 bases at J, leaving 9 bases unmatched. This CDR3 is CASRGEGQGAGGYTF. The CDR3 DNA reads as TGTGCCAGCAGAGGAGAGGGACAGGGGGCTGGTGGCTACACCTTC.

This clonotype has a count of ten or more. J is TRBJ2-7 and V is TRBV28; 7 bases align to TRBD1. The germline gives CDR1 MDHEN, CDR2 SYDVKM. Unmatched junction bases numbered 11, after V lost 6 bases and J lost 3 bases. CDR3 length equals 15 residues. The CDR3 sequence is CASSRTGTVYYEQYF. The CDR3 DNA follows: TGTGCCAGCAGCCGAACCGGGACAGTTTACTACGAGCAGTACTTC. Combining the CDR3 with reference TRBV28 and TRBJ2-7 gives the whole variable domain DVKVTQSSRYLVKRTGEKVFLECVQDMDHENMFWYRQDPGLGLRLIYFSYDVKMKEKGDIPEGYSVSREKKERFSLILESASTNQTSMYLCASSRTGTVYYEQYFGPGTRLTVT.

This clonotype was detected many times. The chain links TRBV14 to TRBJ1-1, with D possibly being TRBD1 (6 bases). Germline V gene lookup returns CDR1 SGHDN and CDR2 FVKESK. The CDR3 runs 15 residues. With 2 bases removed from V and 1 base from J, the gap between germline ends came to 11 bases. CDR3 protein: CASSQLGAPNTEAFF. DNA of the CDR3: TGTGCCAGCAGCCAATTGGGGGCCCCGAACACTGAAGCTTTCTTT.

This clonotype turned up a few times. This chain joins TRBV7-9 and TRBJ1-1; 9 bases agree with TRBD1. The CDR3 has 15 residues. V shed 5 bases, J shed 1 base, and the junction held 5 bases outside the gene matches. The V gene's germline CDR1 is SEHNR and CDR2 FQNEAQ (reference sequence). The CDR3, as DNA: TGTGCCAGCAGCGCCCCGGACAGGGGGAACACTGAAGCTTTCTTT. It specifies CASSAPDRGNTEAFF.

This clonotype has ten or more counts. The chain couples TRBV28 to TRBJ2-2, with 9 bases that match TRBD1. This CDR3 region has 15 residues. J lost 7 bases, V lost 3 bases, and 6 bases had no gene match. Germline assignment: CDR1 MDHEN and CDR2 SYDVKM. CDR3 loop: CASSFSTGGFGELFF. The CDR3, as DNA: TGTGCCAGCAGTTTCTCGACAGGGGGTTTCGGGGAGCTGTTTTTT.

Worth noting for this clonotype: A much larger clone sits a single nucleotide away, making a read error possible. Since the CDR3 does not end with the conserved phenylalanine or tryptophan, this likely comes from a read error. This chain joins TRBV20-1 and TRBJ2-3; 8 bases are a match to TRBD1. Trimming cost V 6 bases and J 0 bases; bases outside gene matches: 8. The germline gives CDR1 DFQATT, CDR2 SNEGSKA (reference sequence). This CDR3 has 15 amino acids. The CDR3 sequence: CSAENRGSSTDTQYY. The CDR3 nucleotides are TGCAGTGCGGAAAACAGGGGGTCTAGCACAGATACGCAGTATTAT.

This clonotype showed up many times. This chain connects TRBV7-7 to TRBJ2-5; weak D call: TRBD2 (5 bases). V shed 1 base and J shed 4 bases, with 7 bases lying between them. Germline V gives CDR1 SSHAT, CDR2 FNYEAQ (reference sequence). CDR3 length: 13 amino acids. The CDR3 DNA is TGTGCCAGCAGCTTAGGCGCGGGAGAGACCCAGTACTTC. Protein product: CASSLGAGETQYF.

There are many counts of this clonotype. V and J are TRBV12-3 or TRBV12-4 and TRBJ2-6; unclear D gene. V was clipped by 8 bases and J by 2 bases, with 10 bases between them. The CDR3 is made up of 14 amino acids. The CDR3 DNA sequence: TGTGCCAGCGGTGACATCGCTGGGGCCAACGTCCTGACTTTC. Translating gives CASGDIAGANVLTF.

This clonotype showed up just once. A much larger clone lies one base from this, so it may be a read error. The rearrangement links TRBV20-1 to TRBJ2-4; possibly TRBD1 for D (5 bases). This CDR3 comprises 15 residues. Germline V gives CDR1 DFQATT, CDR2 SNEGSKA (reference sequence). The CDR3 DNA reads as TGCAGTGCTAGAAAGGGTGGGCAGGGAAAAAACTTTCAGTACTTC. Protein sequence: CSARKGGQGKNFQYF.

The chain recombines TRBV20-1 with TRBJ2-3; perhaps TRBD1 as D (6 bases). Germline CDR1 and CDR2: DFQATT and SNEGSKA (reference sequence). V dropped 7 bases and J dropped 0 bases, with 17 bases sitting between them. The CDR3 is 15 residues long. CDR3 amino acids: CSGSNRAVSTDTQYF. The CDR3 DNA is TGCAGTGGATCGAACAGGGCGGTGAGCACAGATACGCAGTATTTT.

A few counts support this clonotype. The gene calls are TRBV15 and TRBJ1-1; D is possibly TRBD1 (6 bases). The CDR3 loop spans 14 amino acids. Germline-derived CDR1 and CDR2 are LNHNV and YYDKDF (reference sequence). V lost 5 bases, J lost 2 bases, and 12 bases lay in between. CDR3 sequence (DNA): TGTGCCACCAGCGTTCAGGGGCCCAACACTGAAGCTTTCTTT. Encoded protein: CATSVQGPNTEAFF.

In its sample, this clonotype was seen many times. The chain is built from TRBV5-1 and TRBJ2-3; TRBD2 matches 9 bases. Germline values: CDR1 SGHRS, CDR2 YFSETQ. The CDR3 spans 22 residues. The V and J ends lost 0 bases and 3 bases, in that order; junction bases with no gene match: 23. This chain's CDR3 is CASSLAGGLAGRQNPKTDTQYF. CDR3 DNA: TGCGCCAGCAGCTTGGCCGGAGGCCTAGCGGGGAGACAAAACCCAAAAACAGATACGCAGTATTTT.

This clonotype was observed at least ten times. V is TRBV18 and J is TRBJ2-6; 7 nucleotides align to TRBD1. The CDR3 spans 17 residues. CDR1 and CDR2 (germline): KGHSH, LQKENI. V gave up 3 bases and J gave up 0 bases; unmatched junction bases: 5. DNA of the CDR3: TGTGCCAGCTCACCTCCGGGACAGAGCTCTGGGGCCAACGTCCTGACTTTC. It codes for CASSPPGQSSGANVLTF.

This clonotype has just a few counts. This sequence joins TRBV4-2 and TRBJ1-1; no clear D gene. The CDR3 consists of 16 residues. V lost 1 base, J lost 5 bases, and 17 bases lay in between. CDR1 and CDR2 from the germline V gene are LGHNA and YNFKEQ. The CDR3 here is CASSQVATQERTEAFF. In DNA form, the CDR3 reads TGTGCCAGCAGCCAAGTGGCGACGCAGGAACGGACTGAAGCTTTCTTT.